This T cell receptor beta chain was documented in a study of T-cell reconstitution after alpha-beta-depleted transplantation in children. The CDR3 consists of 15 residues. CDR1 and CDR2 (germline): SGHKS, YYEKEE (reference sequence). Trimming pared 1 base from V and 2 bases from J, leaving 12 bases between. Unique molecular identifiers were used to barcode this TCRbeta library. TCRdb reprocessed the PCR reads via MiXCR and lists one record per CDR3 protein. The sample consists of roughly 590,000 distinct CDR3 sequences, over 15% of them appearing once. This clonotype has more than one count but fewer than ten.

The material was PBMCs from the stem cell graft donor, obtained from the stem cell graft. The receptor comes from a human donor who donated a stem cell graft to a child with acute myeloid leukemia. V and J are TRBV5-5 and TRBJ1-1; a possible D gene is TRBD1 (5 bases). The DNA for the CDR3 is TGTGCCAGCAGCTTGCTTGTGACAGCCAACACTGAAGCTTTCTTT. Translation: CASSLLVTANTEAFF.